The 11 T cell receptor beta chains reported below all come from one sample, sequenced in a study of human T cells and chemical hapten exposure. Time point in this sample: pre-sensitization, week 0. Treatment denoted: therapeutic diphenylcyclopropenone sensitization with weekly scalp DPC. TCRdb independently ran MiXCR on the RACE reads; one entry per CDR3 protein. This sample yields about 68,000 distinct CDR3 sequences, of which about a tenth are seen a single time; roughly 5.2% belongs to the top ten. Sequenced here: whole blood, sampled in connection with sensitization to the hapten diphenylcyclopropenone (DPC). All receptors derive from a woman between 45 and 65 years old with alopecia areata. Some clones in this sample may be carry-over from other donors' samples.

In its sample, this clonotype ranks as medium-sized (0.01 to 0.1%). V and J are TRBV6-4 and TRBJ2-1; tentative D call: TRBD1 (7 bases). CDR3 length: 15 residues. The germline V and J ends were trimmed by 4 bases and 7 bases, with 17 bases remaining between them. Germline loops: CDR1 MRHNA, CDR2 SNTAGT. CDR3: CASSGDSQGGNEQFF. The CDR3 DNA reads TGTGCCAGCAGTGGCGACTCGCAGGGGGGTAATGAGCAGTTCTTC.

This clonotype was seen ten or more times. The rearrangement joins TRBV20-1 to TRBJ1-2; TRBD1 is a possible D gene (5 bases). There are 13 residues in the CDR3. V lost 7 bases and J lost 7, with 19 bases in between. Germline V lookup: CDR1 DFQATT, CDR2 SNEGSKA (reference sequence). The chain's CDR3 is CSVFYRGVAGYTF. CDR3 DNA sequence: TGCAGTGTCTTCTATCGAGGGGTTGCTGGCTACACCTTC.

The chain employs TRBV7-2 and TRBJ2-1, with 13 bases fitting TRBD2. This CDR3 region has 14 residues. After removal of 5 bases from V and 10 bases from J, the junction contained 5 bases not matched to a gene. Germline CDR1 and CDR2: SGHTA and FQGNSA. The CDR3 coding sequence is TGTGCCAGCAGCGCAAGGACTAGCGGGGGAGAGCAGTTCTTC. Translating gives CASSARTSGGEQFF.

The CDR3 region has the DNA TGCAGTGCTAGGGGACAGGGGGGAAACACCATATATTTT. Protein product: CSARGQGGNTIYF. J is TRBJ1-3 and V is TRBV20-1, with 10 bases matching TRBD1. Germline CDR1 DFQATT, CDR2 SNEGSKA (reference sequence). The V and J ends lost 3 bases and 4 bases, in that order; junction bases with no gene match: 0. The CDR3 spans 13 residues.

This clonotype was recorded many times. The chain has TRBV4-3 and TRBJ1-1; D uncertain. This CDR3 has 16 residues. Germline CDR1 is LGHNA and CDR2 is YSLEER. With 3 bases removed from V and 2 bases from J, the gap between germline ends came to 16 bases. CDR3 region: CASSHFPIDGNTEAFF. CDR3 nucleotide sequence: TGCGCCAGCAGCCATTTCCCAATTGACGGCAACACTGAAGCTTTCTTT.

This clonotype was detected a few times. The V and J genes are TRBV11-2 and TRBJ1-4; tentative D call: TRBD1 (5 bases). This CDR3 has 15 residues. The V end lost 3 bases, the J end lost 2 bases, and 10 bases lay between the germline ends. Germline V gene data show CDR1 as SGHAT and CDR2 as FQNNGV. CDR3 sequence (DNA): TGTGCCAGCAGCTTCGAGGGGCTTACTAATGAAAAACTGTTTTTT. Its translation is CASSFEGLTNEKLFF.

This chain joins TRBV28 and TRBJ2-2, with 7 bases aligning to TRBD1. The CDR3 is 14 amino acids. Germline loops: CDR1 MDHEN, CDR2 SYDVKM. With 10 bases clipped from V and 2 bases from J, the junction kept 7 bases outside the gene matches. CDR3 loop: CATPGTVNTGELFF. The CDR3 DNA follows: TGTGCCACCCCTGGGACAGTAAACACCGGGGAGCTGTTTTTT.

In this sample, this clonotype turned up many times. The chain is built from TRBV7-6 and TRBJ1-4; no firm D call. The germline V gene encodes CDR1 SGHVS and CDR2 FNYEAQ. CDR3 length equals 15 residues. With 4 bases removed from V and 7 bases from J, the gap between germline ends came to 16 bases. DNA of the CDR3: TGTGCCAGCAGCTCCCAAAGTGGCGATAGTGAAAAACTGTTTTTT. This gives the protein CASSSQSGDSEKLFF. The whole variable domain, filled in from reference TRBV7-6 and TRBJ1-4, reads GAGVSQSPRYKVTKRGQDVALRCDPISGHVSLYWYRQALGQGPEFLTYFNYEAQQDKSGLPNDRFSAERPEGSISTLTIQRTEQRDSAMYRCASSSQSGDSEKLFFGSGTQLSVL.

This clonotype was detected ten times or more. This rearrangement joins TRBV13 to TRBJ2-1, with 7 bases lining up with TRBD1. Losses at the gene ends were 4 bases for V and 5 bases for J; bases not matched to a gene: 14. CDR1 and CDR2 from the germline V gene are PRHDT and FYEKMQ (reference sequence). The CDR3 sequence is 17 residues long. The CDR3 is CASSYGTMTGNDNEQFF. CDR3 DNA: TGTGCCAGCAGCTACGGAACGATGACAGGGAATGACAATGAGCAGTTCTTC.

This clonotype was recorded a few times. The chain joins TRBV18 to TRBJ1-5; D unresolved. Germline-derived CDR1 and CDR2 are KGHSH and LQKENI. CDR3 length: 14 residues. V lost 3 bases, J lost 5 bases, and 11 bases lay in between. CDR3 in DNA: TGTGCCAGCTCACCCGGGCCCTGGGATCAGCCCCAGCATTTT. Encoded protein: CASSPGPWDQPQHF. The variable domain in full, with the rest retrieved from reference TRBV18 and TRBJ1-5, is NAGVMQNPRHLVRRRGQEARLRCSPMKGHSHVYWYRQLPEEGLKFMVYLQKENIIDESGMPKERFSAEFPKEGPSILRIQQVVRGDSAAYFCASSPGPWDQPQHFGDGTRLSIL.

V is TRBV10-2 and J is TRBJ1-1, with D maybe TRBD1 (6 bases). Trimming took off 6 bases at V and 6 bases at J, with 20 bases between the two ends. The CDR3 spans 15 residues. Germline values: CDR1 WSHSY, CDR2 SAAADI. The CDR3: CASRETGQRLPEAFF. The CDR3 nucleotides are TGCGCCAGCAGGGAAACCGGACAGAGGCTCCCTGAAGCTTTCTTT.